Following are 9 T cell receptor beta chains from one sample sequenced in a study of T cell responses to AZD1222 COVID-19 vaccine. Produced via immunoSEQ multiplex PCR; TCRdb's table is partial and in-frame only. This repertoire shows tens of thousands of clones, 87% found once; its top ten account for under 5%. Sequenced here: peripheral blood, sampled on day 0 of AZD1222 vaccination. These receptors all stem from an adult in good health.

The chain employs TRBV6-5 and TRBJ1-6, with D perhaps matching TRBD1 (5 bases). V lost 7 bases, J lost 9 bases, and 19 bases lay in between. The CDR3 spans 15 residues. The germline V gene has CDR1 MNHEY and CDR2 SVGAGI. The CDR3 region is CASTLRGRASSPLHF. In nucleotides, the CDR3 is TGTGCCAGCACCCTTCGGGGCAGGGCGAGTTCACCCCTCCACTTT.

This clone was found once. V usage is TRBV28 and J usage is TRBJ1-5; no definite D call. Trimming left V 6 bases short and J 0 bases short, with 6 bases between. Germline V gene lookup returns CDR1 MDHEN and CDR2 SYDVKM. The CDR3 is made up of 13 amino acids. CDR3 residues: CASSGNSNQPQHF. The CDR3 DNA is TGTGCCAGCAGCGGAAATAGCAATCAGCCCCAGCATTTT.

The chain carries TRBV5-1 and TRBJ1-2; no firm D call. The V and J ends lost 3 bases and 4 bases respectively, with 7 bases between them. The germline CDR1 and CDR2 sequences are SGHRS and YFSETQ. The CDR3 contains 12 residues. CDR3 sequence reads: CASSSQSYGYTF. Written as DNA, the CDR3 is TGCGCCAGCAGCTCCCAGAGCTATGGCTACACCTTC.

The gene calls are TRBV20-1 and TRBJ1-1, with D unresolved. Looked up from germline, CDR1 is DFQATT and CDR2 is SNEGSKA (reference sequence). This CDR3 has 11 residues. Trimming took off 1 base at V and 11 bases at J, with 11 bases between the two ends. The CDR3 DNA reads as TGCAGTGCTAGAGGTTGGGTGGGGGCTTTCTTT. Its protein is CSARGWVGAFF.

The chain links TRBV24-1 to TRBJ1-2; 10 positions match TRBD1. In germline, CDR1 is KGHDR, CDR2 SFDVKD. The trim removed 7 bases at V and 2 bases at J, leaving 6 bases unmatched. The CDR3 has 15 amino acids. The CDR3: CATSATDRGNYGYTF. The CDR3 DNA is TGTGCCACCAGCGCCACGGACAGGGGGAACTATGGCTACACCTTC.

V is TRBV6-2 or TRBV6-3 and J is TRBJ1-5; 9 nucleotides agree with TRBD1. Germline-derived CDR1 and CDR2 are MNHEY and SVGEGT. The CDR3 is 16 amino acids. V trimming: 2 bases; J trimming: 7 bases; junction bases outside the gene matches: 9. CDR3 loop: CASSYPPQGARQPQHF. The DNA of the CDR3 is TGTGCCAGCAGTTACCCTCCACAGGGGGCCAGGCAGCCCCAGCATTTT.

CDR3 coding DNA: TGCAGCGTTGAAGACGCAGGGGGCGGTTACATGAACACTGAAGCTTTCTTT. This encodes CSVEDAGGGYMNTEAFF. V and J are TRBV29-1 and TRBJ1-1, with 8 bases fitting TRBD1. The germline V gene encodes CDR1 SQVTM and CDR2 ANQGSEA. The CDR3 is made up of 17 amino acids. After removal of 0 bases from V and 0 bases from J, the junction contained 9 bases not matched to a gene.

The chain uses TRBV7-9 and TRBJ2-2, with D perhaps given as TRBD1 or TRBD2 (6 bases each). This CDR3 contains 15 residues. V lost 8 bases and J lost 1, with 14 bases in between. CDR1 and CDR2 from the germline V gene are SEHNR and FQNEAQ (reference sequence). DNA of the CDR3: TGTGCCAGCGCCCCGGGGGCCCAGAACACCGGGGAGCTGTTTTTT. Translation: CASAPGAQNTGELFF.

This chain uses TRBV6-5 with TRBJ2-2; D is undetermined. Germline loops: CDR1 MNHEY, CDR2 SVGAGI. V lost 0 bases and J lost 2, with 7 bases in between. There are 15 residues in the CDR3. CDR3 protein: CASSYSGLNTGELFF. The CDR3 coding sequence is TGTGCCAGCAGTTACTCAGGCCTAAACACCGGGGAGCTGTTTTTT.